These T cell receptor beta chains were read from a single sample in a study of cytomegalovirus exposure and HLA in healthy donors. Generated by immunoSEQ multiplex PCR, the TCRdb table keeps only in-frame clones and is missing some. Of under 250,000 clones listed, roughly nine tenths are singletons. The sequencing sample was made of PBMCs. Receptors were obtained from a young man in good health and CMV-seropositive. Each CDR3 is given with its conserved first and last residue. The order of the fields is clone size, CDR3 length, V gene, J gene, D gene, CDR3 protein, CDR3 DNA. The D gene is left open where the match is weak. Not all rows give a size; the values are once, few, many and, for expanded clones, a class.

>-|15|TRBV29-1|TRBJ1-5|-
CSVVDGPGGNQPQHF
TGCAGCGTTGTGGACGGTCCCGGCGGCAATCAGCCCCAGCATTTT
>-|14|TRBV5-6|TRBJ1-2|TRBD1
CASRSGTGDYGYTF
TGTGCCAGCAGATCCGGGACAGGGGACTATGGCTACACCTTC
>once|13|TRBV2|TRBJ1-5|TRBD1
CASRNRGSQPQHF
TGTGCCAGCAGGAACAGGGGGTCTCAGCCCCAGCATTTT
>few|14|TRBV19|TRBJ2-7|-
CASSKGTWTYEQYF
TGTGCCAGTAGTAAGGGGACTTGGACCTACGAGCAGTACTTC
>-|14|TRBV7-2|TRBJ1-1|TRBD1
CASSSRTGGTEAFF
TGTGCCAGCAGCTCACGGACAGGGGGCACTGAAGCTTTCTTT
>-|15|TRBV5-1|TRBJ1-3|TRBD1
CASSPTGEAGNTIYF
TGCGCCAGCAGCCCGACAGGGGAAGCTGGAAACACCATATATTTT
>-|15|TRBV30|TRBJ2-1|TRBD1
CAWSPPGQGDREQFF
TGTGCCTGGAGTCCTCCGGGACAGGGGGATAGAGAGCAGTTCTTC
>-|13|TRBV7-9|TRBJ2-1|-
CASSTRTVDEQFF
TGTGCCAGCAGCACCCGGACAGTCGATGAGCAGTTCTTC
>-|17|TRBV7-2|TRBJ1-5|TRBD1
CASSFRTGHFGNQPQHF
TGTGCCAGCAGCTTTAGGACAGGGCACTTTGGTAATCAGCCCCAGCATTTT
>-|14|TRBV27|TRBJ2-2|-
CASSGRTTTGELFF
TGTGCCAGCTCTGGGAGGACAACTACCGGGGAGCTGTTTTTT
>-|14|TRBV2|TRBJ2-3|-
CASIVRGSTDTQYF
TGTGCCAGCATTGTGAGGGGAAGCACAGATACGCAGTATTTT
>-|12|TRBV2|TRBJ2-5|-
CASTGNEETQYF
TGTGCCAGCACGGGGAATGAAGAGACCCAGTACTTC
>once|18|TRBV28|TRBJ2-7|TRBD2
CASSFLVAGGPKTYEQYF
TGTGCCAGCAGTTTCCTGGTAGCGGGAGGGCCCAAAACCTACGAGCAGTACTTC
>-|17|TRBV13|TRBJ2-7|TRBD2
CASSLGPGLAKKDEQYF
TGTGCCAGCAGCTTAGGCCCGGGACTAGCGAAAAAGGACGAGCAGTACTTC
>once|14|TRBV2|TRBJ2-1|-
CASKGPDPYNEQFF
TGTGCCAGCAAGGGGCCAGACCCTTACAATGAGCAGTTCTTC
>-|14|TRBV11-2|TRBJ1-2|-
CASSLNPGRIGYTF
TGTGCCAGCAGCTTAAACCCAGGGCGCATCGGCTACACCTTC
>-|15|TRBV7-2|TRBJ2-5|-
CASSQPRGREETQYF
TGTGCCAGCAGCCAGCCCCGGGGGCGCGAAGAGACCCAGTACTTC
>once|11|TRBV20-1|TRBJ1-2|-
CSARRGHGYTF
TGCAGTGCGCGGCGGGGGCATGGCTACACCTTC
>-|15|TRBV5-1|TRBJ2-5|-
CASSLTRQNQETQYF
TGCGCCAGCAGCCTAACTAGACAGAACCAAGAGACCCAGTACTTC
>once|12|TRBV7-2|TRBJ1-5|-
CASSSANQPQHF
TGTGCCAGCAGCTCAGCTAATCAGCCCCAGCATTTT
>-|14|TRBV5-6|TRBJ2-3|-
CASSLASGTDTQYF
TGTGCCAGCAGCTTGGCTAGCGGCACAGATACGCAGTATTTT
>-|14|TRBV25-1|TRBJ2-7|TRBD1
CASSEPTGSYEQYF
TGTGCCAGCAGTGAACCGACAGGGTCCTACGAGCAGTACTTC
>once|14|TRBV27|TRBJ1-4|-
CASRLGGATEKLFF
TGTGCCAGCAGGTTGGGAGGGGCCACAGAAAAACTGTTTTTT
>-|13|TRBV6-4|TRBJ1-1|-
CASSQGINTEAFF
TGTGCCAGCAGTCAGGGGATTAACACTGAAGCTTTCTTT
>-|14|TRBV6-4|TRBJ1-2|-
CASSDGSTRYGYTF
TGTGCCAGCAGTGATGGCAGTACACGCTATGGCTACACCTTC
>-|13|TRBV5-6|TRBJ1-1|-
CASRRGLNTEAFF
TGTGCCAGCAGGCGAGGGCTGAACACTGAAGCTTTCTTT
>-|14|TRBV4-1|TRBJ2-5|-
CASSPGRNQETQYF
TGCGCCAGCAGCCCGGGACGGAACCAAGAGACCCAGTACTTC
>-|15|TRBV6-1|TRBJ2-7|-
CASSAGGQPKYEQYF
TGTGCCAGCAGTGCGGGCGGACAGCCGAAGTACGAGCAGTACTTC
>-|19|TRBV28|TRBJ1-5|-
CASSHPKALLRYSNQPQHF
TGTGCCAGCAGTCATCCAAAAGCCCTTCTCCGATATAGCAATCAGCCCCAGCATTTT
>-|16|TRBV15|TRBJ2-1|-
CATSRDRDLRINEQFF
TGTGCCACCAGCAGAGATAGGGACTTGAGGATCAATGAGCAGTTCTTC
>-|14|TRBV19|TRBJ2-2|TRBD2
CASIPTSGDGELFF
TGTGCCAGTATCCCGACTAGCGGCGACGGGGAGCTGTTTTTT
>-|15|TRBV27|TRBJ1-1|-
CASSLSGRTNTEAFF
TGTGCCAGCAGTTTATCGGGACGGACGAACACTGAAGCTTTCTTT
>-|14|TRBV19|TRBJ1-1|-
CATGTDDMNTEAFF
TGTGCCACCGGGACTGACGACATGAACACTGAAGCTTTCTTT
>-|15|TRBV9|TRBJ2-7|-
CASSVGSSSTYEQYF
TGTGCCAGCAGCGTAGGTTCTAGCAGTACCTACGAGCAGTACTTC
>-|15|TRBV19|TRBJ2-1|-
CASSMAIGAYNEQFF
TGTGCCAGTAGTATGGCCATCGGGGCCTACAATGAGCAGTTCTTC
>-|13|TRBV14|TRBJ1-1|-
CASSRDGLAEAFF
TGTGCCAGCAGCCGAGACGGGCTGGCTGAAGCTTTCTTT
>-|11|TRBV30|TRBJ1-4|-
CAWSSYEKLFF
TGTGCCTGGAGTTCCTATGAAAAACTGTTTTTT
>-|15|TRBV4-2|TRBJ2-7|TRBD2
CASSQGLAGAYEQYF
TGTGCCAGCAGCCAAGGGTTAGCGGGAGCCTACGAGCAGTACTTC
>-|15|TRBV18|TRBJ2-5|TRBD1
CASSPGTGGQETQYF
TGTGCCAGCTCACCAGGGACAGGGGGCCAGGAGACCCAGTACTTC
>-|15|TRBV5-1|TRBJ1-4|TRBD1
CASSEGQARGEKLFF
TGCGCCAGCAGCGAGGGACAGGCCAGGGGAGAAAAACTGTTTTTT
>-|14|TRBV28|TRBJ1-4|-
CASSLTGVNEKLFF
TGTGCCAGCAGTTTAACGGGGGTTAATGAAAAACTGTTTTTT
>-|16|TRBV7-8|TRBJ1-5|-
CASSQTGTYSNQPQHF
TGTGCCAGCAGCCAAACCGGGACATATAGCAATCAGCCCCAGCATTTT
>-|15|TRBV4-2|TRBJ2-7|-
CASSTRGGGLNEQYF
TGTGCCAGCAGCACACGAGGGGGGGGGCTGAACGAGCAGTACTTC
>-|11|TRBV20-1|TRBJ1-1|-
CSAKMNTEAFF
TGCAGTGCTAAAATGAACACTGAAGCTTTCTTT
>-|17|TRBV25-1|TRBJ2-6|TRBD1
CASTKDRASSGANVLTF
TGTGCCAGCACAAAGGACAGGGCCAGCTCTGGGGCCAACGTCCTGACTTTC
>-|15|TRBV6-1|TRBJ2-2|TRBD2
CASSTGLVNTGELFF
TGTGCCAGCAGTACGGGACTAGTGAACACCGGGGAGCTGTTTTTT
>-|18|TRBV14|TRBJ1-5|-
CASSHRLRDGITNQPQHF
TGTGCCAGCAGCCATCGCCTCCGGGACGGAATAACAAATCAGCCCCAGCATTTT
>-|14|TRBV10-1|TRBJ2-1|-
CASSEGRGRSEQFF
TGCGCCAGCAGTGAGGGGAGAGGACGGAGTGAGCAGTTCTTC
>-|14|TRBV5-4|TRBJ2-7|-
CASSPTDRSYEQYF
TGTGCCAGCAGCCCGACTGACAGGTCCTACGAGCAGTACTTC